The 12 T cell receptor beta chains listed next were all sequenced from one sample in a study of CD8 T cells in ankylosing spondylitis. TCRdb reprocessed the 5' RACE reads via MiXCR and lists one record per CDR3 protein. In the table there are about 120,000 distinct CDR3 sequences, around 15% of which are singletons. The sequencing sample was made of blood, either unsorted or a sorted T cell fraction (not recorded which). These receptor sequences come from a female donor with ankylosing spondylitis or in good health (not recorded which).

This clonotype was seen only a few times. The chain has TRBV20-1 and TRBJ2-1; D might be TRBD2 (5 bases). The germline V gene has CDR1 DFQATT and CDR2 SNEGSKA (reference sequence). Trimming removed 1 base at V and 4 bases at J, with 11 bases between. The CDR3 length is 14 residues. CDR3 in DNA: TGCAGTGCTAGAGTCCCAGGACTGTACAATGAGCAGTTCTTC. Translation gives CSARVPGLYNEQFF.

This clonotype was counted ten times or more. The genes are TRBV5-1 and TRBJ2-2; 7 nucleotides line up with TRBD1. There are 14 residues in the CDR3. J gave up 5 bases and V 1 base, and 2 bases lay outside the gene matches. From germline, CDR1 is SGHRS and CDR2 YFSETQ. DNA of the CDR3: TGCGCCAGCAGCTTGACAGGGGAAACCGGGGAGCTGTTTTTT. It codes for CASSLTGETGELFF.

The chain joins TRBV5-1 to TRBJ1-6; maybe TRBD1 (6 bases). The CDR3 has 15 amino acids. CDR1 and CDR2 from the germline V gene are SGHRS and YFSETQ. V was shortened by 4 bases and J by 4 bases, with 12 bases between the two germline ends. The chain's CDR3 is CASSQGQFYNSPLHF. DNA of the CDR3: TGCGCCAGCAGCCAAGGACAGTTTTATAATTCACCCCTCCACTTT.

Points on this clonotype: A single base separates this from a much larger clone, so it may be a read error. The chain is built from TRBV20-1 and TRBJ2-1; tentatively, D is TRBD2 (5 bases). V was clipped by 5 bases and J by 7 bases, with 15 bases between them. The length of the CDR3 is 13 residues. Germline loops: CDR1 DFQATT, CDR2 SNEGSKA (reference sequence). The CDR3 spells CSAVVGAGNEQFF. In nucleotides, the CDR3 is TGCAGTGCTGTAGTGGGAGCTGGGAATGAGCAGTTCTTC.

This clonotype came up a few times. V and J are TRBV7-3 and TRBJ2-1, with 16 bases identical to TRBD2. Germline V gene sequence: CDR1 SGHTA, CDR2 FQGTGA. This CDR3 spans 17 amino acids. Losses at the gene ends were 5 bases for V and 4 bases for J; bases not matched to a gene: 5. CDR3 sequence: CASSPGTSGREYNEQFF. CDR3 nucleotide sequence: TGTGCCAGCAGCCCGGGGACTAGCGGGAGGGAATACAATGAGCAGTTCTTC.

V is TRBV12-5 and J is TRBJ2-2; 7 nucleotides line up with TRBD1. Trimming removed 4 bases from V and 7 bases from J; junction bases left unmatched: 15. The CDR3 extends over 17 amino acids. Germline lookup yields CDR1 LGHNT and CDR2 FRNRAP. The CDR3 DNA sequence: TGTGCTAGTGGTTCGGGACAGCTCTCTTTTCGCAGCGGGGAGCTGTTTTTT. Its protein product is CASGSGQLSFRSGELFF.

A few counts support this clonotype. The chain carries TRBV7-3 and TRBJ2-5; no clear D gene. Germline CDR1 reads SGHTA; CDR2 reads FQGTGA. Deletions cut 1 base from V and 2 bases from J, with 11 bases between. This CDR3 is 15 amino acids long. The CDR3, as DNA: TGTGCCAGCAGCTTAAGAGGAACAGAACAAGAGACCCAGTACTTC. It yields the protein CASSLRGTEQETQYF.

This clonotype has more than one count but fewer than ten. V is TRBV7-9 and J is TRBJ2-7; 13 nucleotides agree with TRBD2. The length of the CDR3 is 14 residues. The V gene's germline CDR1 is SEHNR and CDR2 FQNEAQ (reference sequence). Trimming took 5 bases from V and 5 from J; bases not matched to a gene: 3. The CDR3 DNA sequence: TGTGCCAGCAGCCGAGGGACTAGCGGGAACGAGCAGTACTTC. This gives the protein CASSRGTSGNEQYF.

This clonotype has only a few counts. V gene TRBV5-4 combines with J gene TRBJ2-1; D is possibly TRBD2 (7 bases). The V gene's germline CDR1 is SGHNT and CDR2 YYREEE (reference sequence). V lost 0 bases and J 3 bases, leaving 10 bases between the germline ends. The length of the CDR3 is 15 residues. CDR3 nucleotide sequence: TGTGCCAGCAGCTTGGGCGGGGGCGACTACAATGAGCAGTTCTTC. Translating gives CASSLGGGDYNEQFF.

This clonotype was seen many times. The rearrangement links TRBV5-1 to TRBJ2-5; no clear D. There are 16 residues in the CDR3. V was pared by 1 base and J by 1 base, with 14 bases between. The germline V gene encodes CDR1 SGHRS and CDR2 YFSETQ. The CDR3 DNA reads TGCGCCAGCAGCTTGACTCCCCTCGGGCCCCAAGAGACCCAGTACTTC. Amino acid sequence: CASSLTPLGPQETQYF.

This clonotype came up many times. The chain uses TRBV12-3 or TRBV12-4 and TRBJ2-3; TRBD2 aligns across 9 bases. This CDR3 region has 14 residues. J lost 5 bases, V lost 4 bases, and 4 bases had no gene match. The CDR3 reads CASSSGLAIDTQYF. In nucleotides, the CDR3 is TGTGCCAGCAGTTCGGGACTAGCTATAGATACGCAGTATTTT.

Ten or more counts support this clonotype. The chain combines TRBV6-9 with TRBJ1-5; D is possibly TRBD1 (5 bases). The V gene's germline CDR1 is MNHGY and CDR2 SVAAGI. The CDR3 sequence is 16 residues long. V gave up 7 bases and J gave up 6 bases, with 22 bases separating them. The CDR3 DNA follows: TGTGCCAGCATAAAAGGAGAGACAGTTCATTCTCAGCCCCAGCATTTT. Amino acids: CASIKGETVHSQPQHF.